Each of the 21 T cell receptor beta chains below was sequenced from the same sample in a study of CD8+ T cells in alopecia areata. Reverse transcribed after extraction, RNA yielded cDNA as the sequencing template. Sequencing was performed with immunoSEQ multiplex PCR; in TCRdb, only in-frame clones are kept and a portion is missing. This sample has some 99,000 clones; over 40% occur once, and the top ten carry approximately 0.79%. Material: CD4+ T cells sorted from blood. These receptors were obtained from a human donor with alopecia areata.

This clone occurred a few times. The chain combines TRBV28 with TRBJ2-2; 10 bases match TRBD2. Losses at the gene ends were 0 bases for V and 4 bases for J; bases not matched to a gene: 2. The CDR3 is 16 amino acids. From germline, CDR1 is MDHEN and CDR2 SYDVKM. The DNA of the CDR3 is TGTGCCAGCAGTTTATGGGCTAGCGGGAGCACCGGGGAGCTGTTTTTT. Translating it yields CASSLWASGSTGELFF.

This clone was observed a handful of times. The V gene is TRBV29-1, the J gene TRBJ1-1; 7 nucleotides match TRBD1. V was clipped by 6 bases and J by 4 bases; unmatched bases: 5. Germline V gene sequence: CDR1 SQVTM, CDR2 ANQGSEA. The CDR3 covers 12 residues. CDR3 amino acids: CSVGQVVTEAFF. DNA of the CDR3: TGCAGCGTAGGACAGGTAGTCACTGAAGCTTTCTTT.

The genes are TRBV30 and TRBJ2-3; D not certain. Germline V gives CDR1 GTSNPN, CDR2 SVGIG (reference sequence). The V end was cut by 5 bases, the J end by 2 bases, with 14 bases between. The CDR3 length is 14 residues. The CDR3 sequence: CAWVDHRPTDTQYF. Here the CDR3 DNA reads TGTGCCTGGGTTGATCACCGCCCCACAGATACGCAGTATTTT.

The chain uses TRBV19 and TRBJ2-1; no clear D. V lost 0 bases and J lost 8, with 5 bases in between. Germline V gene data show CDR1 as LNHDA and CDR2 as SQIVND (reference sequence). This CDR3 is 12 amino acids long. The CDR3 sequence: CASSIEGHEQFF. The CDR3 DNA is TGTGCCAGTAGTATAGAAGGACATGAGCAGTTCTTC. Combining the CDR3 with reference TRBV19 and TRBJ2-1 gives the whole variable domain DGGITQSPKYLFRKEGQNVTLSCEQNLNHDAMYWYRQDPGQGLRLIYYSQIVNDFQKGDIAEGYSVSREKKESFPLTVTSAQKNPTAFYLCASSIEGHEQFFGPGTRLTVL.

This chain's CDR3 is CSVDKGQQETQYF. CDR3 coding DNA: TGCAGCGTTGACAAGGGACAGCAAGAGACCCAGTACTTC. The chain employs TRBV29-1 and TRBJ2-5; TRBD1 matches at 7 bases. Germline loops: CDR1 SQVTM, CDR2 ANQGSEA. The CDR3 consists of 13 residues. J lost 2 bases, V lost 3 bases, and 3 bases had no gene match.

This clone appeared a few times. This chain connects TRBV29-1 to TRBJ2-5, with D unclear. The CDR3 has 12 amino acids. From germline, CDR1 is SQVTM and CDR2 ANQGSEA. V was clipped by 6 bases and J by 5 bases, with 13 bases between them. In DNA form, the CDR3 reads TGCAGCGTCGACGACGTCGGGGAGACCCAGTACTTC. Its translation: CSVDDVGETQYF.

V is TRBV9 and J is TRBJ1-1, with a tentative D call TRBD1 (5 bases). This CDR3 has 14 amino acids. The germline V gene encodes CDR1 SGDLS and CDR2 YYNGEE. The V gene lost 0 bases and the J gene lost 3 bases, with 9 bases spanning the gap. CDR3 in DNA: TGTGCCAGCAGCGTAGTTACGGGGGACACTGAAGCTTTCTTT. This gives the protein CASSVVTGDTEAFF.

The chain recombines TRBV1 with TRBJ2-7; the listed D gene, TRBD1, was not tested against the DNA. TRBV1 is listed as a pseudogene. The CDR3 is 13 amino acids. In nucleotides, the CDR3 is TGCACCAGCAGCCAAAAGACAGGCTACGAGCAGTACTTC. Amino acids: CTSSQKTGYEQYF.

This chain connects TRBV30 to TRBJ2-1, with D perhaps matching TRBD1 (7 bases). The CDR3 loop spans 13 amino acids. V lost 1 base to trimming and J lost 10 bases, with 14 bases between them. The germline CDR1 and CDR2 sequences are GTSNPN and SVGIG (reference sequence). CDR3 nucleotides: TGTGCCTGGAGTGGCACAGGGGCGGGAGAGCAGTTCTTC. Translated, it gives CAWSGTGAGEQFF.

This sequence joins TRBV7-2 and TRBJ2-5, with D possibly being TRBD1 or TRBD2 (5 bases each). V was shortened by 1 base and J by 4 bases, with 13 bases between the two germline ends. CDR1 and CDR2 from the germline V gene are SGHTA and FQGNSA. The CDR3 runs to 15 residues. The CDR3 DNA sequence: TGTGCCAGCAGCTTAGTAAGGGGACCCGGAGAGACCCAGTACTTC. Its protein is CASSLVRGPGETQYF. Supplemented by reference TRBV7-2 and TRBJ2-5, the full variable domain reads GAGVSQSPSNKVTEKGKDVELRCDPISGHTALYWYRQSLGQGLEFLIYFQGNSAPDKSGLPSDRFSAERTGGSVSTLTIQRTQQEDSAVYLCASSLVRGPGETQYFGPGTRLLVL.

The chain has TRBV4-2 and TRBJ2-7, with 11 positions matching TRBD2. Germline V gives CDR1 LGHNA, CDR2 YNFKEQ. This CDR3 contains 15 residues. Trimming took 6 bases from V and 7 from J; bases not matched to a gene: 11. The CDR3 spells CASSLNSGGADEQYF. CDR3 nucleotides: TGTGCCAGCAGTCTCAATAGCGGGGGGGCAGATGAGCAGTACTTC.

This clone turned up a few times. CDR3 protein: CSVKQVITDTQYF. The CDR3 DNA follows: TGCAGCGTTAAACAGGTGATCACAGATACGCAGTATTTT. The chain joins TRBV29-1 to TRBJ2-3, with a tentative D call TRBD1 (5 bases). This CDR3 comprises 13 residues. The V and J ends lost 5 bases and 2 bases respectively, with 11 bases between them. CDR1 and CDR2 (germline): SQVTM, ANQGSEA.

This clone came up a few times. V is TRBV16 and J is TRBJ2-1, with D unclear. The V and J ends lost 2 bases and 6 bases respectively, with 5 bases between them. The germline gives CDR1 KGHSY, CDR2 FQNENV. CDR3 length: 12 residues. In DNA form, the CDR3 reads TGTGCCAGCAGCCAACGCTTCAATGAGCAGTTCTTC. It translates to CASSQRFNEQFF.

The chain uses TRBV30 and TRBJ2-1, with 9 bases lining up with TRBD2. Germline-derived CDR1 and CDR2 are GTSNPN and SVGIG (reference sequence). V dropped 8 bases and J dropped 12; count of bases not matched to a gene: 14. CDR3 size: 13 residues. In nucleotides, the CDR3 is TGTGCCGGCCTAGCGGGGCGCCTCTTGGGGCAGTTCTTC. Protein sequence: CAGLAGRLLGQFF.

This chain links TRBV9 with TRBJ1-5; D is unclear. Germline V gene sequence: CDR1 SGDLS, CDR2 YYNGEE. V lost 5 bases to trimming and J lost 0 bases, with 15 bases between them. The CDR3 spans 16 residues. In DNA form, the CDR3 reads TGTGCCAGCAGAGGTTGCTACCCCCATAGCAATCAGCCCCAGCATTTT. It codes for CASRGCYPHSNQPQHF.

The sample holds a few counts of this clone. This chain links TRBV4-3 with TRBJ2-1, with TRBD2 as a possible D gene (6 bases). This CDR3 spans 16 amino acids. V lost 1 base and J 9 bases, leaving 19 bases between the germline ends. Germline CDR1 is LGHNA and CDR2 is YSLEER. CDR3 region: CASSQAPGLLYGEQFF. The CDR3 DNA reads as TGCGCCAGCAGCCAAGCCCCGGGACTTTTATACGGTGAGCAGTTCTTC.

The chain links TRBV5-1 to TRBJ1-2; the D is unclear. This CDR3 comprises 11 residues. The germline CDR1 and CDR2 sequences are SGHRS and YFSETQ. With 4 bases removed from V and 4 bases from J, the gap between germline ends came to 5 bases. The CDR3 loop is CASSASYGYTF. The CDR3 DNA follows: TGCGCCAGCAGCGCGAGCTATGGCTACACCTTC.

The chain is built from TRBV5-1 and TRBJ2-2, with D possibly called TRBD1 or TRBD2 (6 bases each). V lost 1 base and J lost 0, with 10 bases in between. This CDR3 spans 16 amino acids. From germline, CDR1 is SGHRS and CDR2 YFSETQ. The CDR3 reads CASSLSGAPNTGELFF. The CDR3 DNA follows: TGCGCCAGCAGCTTGTCGGGGGCCCCGAACACCGGGGAGCTGTTTTTT. Supplemented by reference TRBV5-1 and TRBJ2-2, the full variable domain reads KAGVTQTPRYLIKTRGQQVTLSCSPISGHRSVSWYQQTPGQGLQFLFEYFSETQRNKGNFPGRFSGRQFSNSRSEMNVSTLELGDSALYLCASSLSGAPNTGELFFGEGSRLTVL.

A few counts support this clone. The V gene is TRBV30, the J gene TRBJ1-1; no firm D call. The CDR3 is 11 residues long. The germline V gene has CDR1 GTSNPN and CDR2 SVGIG (reference sequence). The CDR3 DNA reads as TGTGCTCGGGCGAGGGACACTGAAGCTTTCTTT. Amino acid sequence: CARARDTEAFF. Together with reference TRBV30 and TRBJ1-1, the CDR3 gives the full variable domain: SQTIHQWPATLVQPVGSPLSLECTVEGTSNPNLYWYRQAAGRGLQLLFYSVGIGQISSEVPQNLSASRPQDRQFILSSKKLLLSDSGFYLCARARDTEAFFGQGTRLTVV.

This clone was found a few times. CDR3 sequence (DNA): TGTGCCTGGAGTATACAGGGATACACTGAAGCTTTCTTT. Its translation: CAWSIQGYTEAFF. V gene TRBV30 combines with J gene TRBJ1-1; a possible D gene is TRBD1 (6 bases). Germline values: CDR1 GTSNPN, CDR2 SVGIG (reference sequence). This CDR3 comprises 13 residues. V lost 2 bases and J 3 bases, leaving 10 bases between the germline ends.

This clone has only a few counts. The chain combines TRBV7-8 with TRBJ2-5, with D possibly being TRBD2 (5 bases). The V end was cut by 3 bases, the J end by 3 bases, with 8 bases between. The CDR3 runs to 13 residues. CDR1 is SGHVS, CDR2 FQNEAQ, per germline. The CDR3 bases are TGTGCCAGCAGCTTCGCCGGGGAAGAGACCCAGTACTTC. Translation: CASSFAGEETQYF.